This section outlines one TCR beta chain sequence together with its context. Germline assignment: CDR1 MNHEY and CDR2 SVGEGT. This CDR3 is built from 17 residues. Trimming cost V 3 bases and J 0 bases; bases outside gene matches: 8. This sample was taken from a study of blood T cell repertoires in COVID-19. Generated by immunoSEQ multiplex PCR, the TCRdb table keeps only in-frame clones and is missing some. Here the sample spans hundreds of thousands of clones, approximately 79% being singletons. Sequenced: peripheral blood. This receptor was identified in a woman aged 80 or over with active or convalescent COVID-19. The genes are TRBV6-2 or TRBV6-3 and TRBJ2-1; 7 nucleotides match TRBD2. CDR3 protein: CASSYKARTSSYNEQFF. In DNA form, the CDR3 reads TGTGCCAGCAGTTATAAGGCGAGGACTAGCTCCTACAATGAGCAGTTCTTC.